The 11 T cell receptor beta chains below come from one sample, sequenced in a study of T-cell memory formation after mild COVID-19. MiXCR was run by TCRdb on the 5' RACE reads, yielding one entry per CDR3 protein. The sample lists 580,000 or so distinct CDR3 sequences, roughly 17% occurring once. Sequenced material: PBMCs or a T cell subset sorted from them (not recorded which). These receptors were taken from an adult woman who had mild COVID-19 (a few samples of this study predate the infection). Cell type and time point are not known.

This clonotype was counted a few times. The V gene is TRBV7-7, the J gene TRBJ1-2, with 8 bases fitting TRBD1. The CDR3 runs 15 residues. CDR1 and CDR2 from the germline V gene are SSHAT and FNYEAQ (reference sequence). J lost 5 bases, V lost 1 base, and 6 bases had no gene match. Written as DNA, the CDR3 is TGTGCCAGCAGCTTAGGGACAGGGTACGGGTATGGCTACACCTTC. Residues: CASSLGTGYGYGYTF. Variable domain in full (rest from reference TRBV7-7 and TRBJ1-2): GAGVSQSPRYKVTKRGQDVTLRCDPISSHATLYWYQQALGQGPEFLTYFNYEAQPDKSGLPSDRFSAERPEGSISTLTIQRTEQRDSAMYRCASSLGTGYGYGYTFGSGTRLTVV.

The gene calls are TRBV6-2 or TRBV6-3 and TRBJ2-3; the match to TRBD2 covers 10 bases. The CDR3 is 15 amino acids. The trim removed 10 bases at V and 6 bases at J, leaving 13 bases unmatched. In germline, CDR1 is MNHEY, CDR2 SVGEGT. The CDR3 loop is CATRLAGLPADTQYF. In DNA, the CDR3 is TGTGCCACCCGACTAGCGGGCCTACCTGCGGATACGCAGTATTTT.

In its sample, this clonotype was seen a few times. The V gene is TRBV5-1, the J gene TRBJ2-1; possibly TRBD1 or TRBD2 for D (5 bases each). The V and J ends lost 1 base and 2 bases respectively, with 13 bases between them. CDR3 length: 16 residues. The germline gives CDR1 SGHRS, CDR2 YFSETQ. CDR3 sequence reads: CASSLWIGTTYNEQFF. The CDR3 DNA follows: TGCGCCAGCAGCTTGTGGATAGGGACCACCTACAATGAGCAGTTCTTC.

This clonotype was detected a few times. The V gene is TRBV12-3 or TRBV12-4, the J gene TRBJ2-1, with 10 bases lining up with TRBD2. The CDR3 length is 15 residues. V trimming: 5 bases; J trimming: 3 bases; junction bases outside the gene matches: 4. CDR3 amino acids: CASSKLAGRYNEQFF. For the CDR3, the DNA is TGTGCCAGCAGTAAACTAGCGGGACGCTACAATGAGCAGTTCTTC.

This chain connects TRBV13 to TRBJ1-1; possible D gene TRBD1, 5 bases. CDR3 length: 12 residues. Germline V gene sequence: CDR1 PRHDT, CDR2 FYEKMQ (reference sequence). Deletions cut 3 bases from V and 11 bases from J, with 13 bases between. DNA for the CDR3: TGTGCCAGCAGCTTTGGGGGTTCAATGGCTTTCTTT. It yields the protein CASSFGGSMAFF. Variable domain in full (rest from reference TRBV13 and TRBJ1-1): AAGVIQSPRHLIKEKRETATLKCYPIPRHDTVYWYQQGPGQDPQFLISFYEKMQSDKGSIPDRFSAQQFSDYHSELNMSSLELGDSALYFCASSFGGSMAFFGQGTRLTVV.

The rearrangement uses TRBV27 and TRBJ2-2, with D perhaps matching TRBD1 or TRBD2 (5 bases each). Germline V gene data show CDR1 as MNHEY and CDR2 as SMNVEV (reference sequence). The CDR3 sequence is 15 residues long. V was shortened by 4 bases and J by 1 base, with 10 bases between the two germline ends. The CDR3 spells CASSWAGRNTGELFF. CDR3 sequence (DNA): TGTGCCAGCAGTTGGGCAGGGAGGAACACCGGGGAGCTGTTTTTT.

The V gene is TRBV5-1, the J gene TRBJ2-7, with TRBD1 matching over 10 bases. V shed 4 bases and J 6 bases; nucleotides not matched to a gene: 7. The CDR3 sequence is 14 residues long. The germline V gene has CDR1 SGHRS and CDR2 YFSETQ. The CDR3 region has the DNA TGCGCCAGCAGCGGGGACAGGGGCTCCGGCGAGCAGTACTTC. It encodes CASSGDRGSGEQYF.

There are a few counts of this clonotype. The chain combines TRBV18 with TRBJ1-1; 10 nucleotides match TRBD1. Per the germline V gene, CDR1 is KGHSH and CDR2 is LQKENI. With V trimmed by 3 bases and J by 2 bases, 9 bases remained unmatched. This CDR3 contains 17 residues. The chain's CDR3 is CASSPTGGFSSNTEAFF. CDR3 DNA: TGTGCCAGCTCACCGACAGGGGGCTTTTCCTCCAACACTGAAGCTTTCTTT.

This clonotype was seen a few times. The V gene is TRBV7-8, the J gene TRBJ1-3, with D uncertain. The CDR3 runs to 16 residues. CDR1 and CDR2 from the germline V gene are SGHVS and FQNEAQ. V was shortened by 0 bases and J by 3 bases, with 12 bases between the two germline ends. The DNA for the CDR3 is TGTGCCAGCAGCTTAGCGTCCTCGCAAGGTGGAAACACCATATATTTT. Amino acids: CASSLASSQGGNTIYF.

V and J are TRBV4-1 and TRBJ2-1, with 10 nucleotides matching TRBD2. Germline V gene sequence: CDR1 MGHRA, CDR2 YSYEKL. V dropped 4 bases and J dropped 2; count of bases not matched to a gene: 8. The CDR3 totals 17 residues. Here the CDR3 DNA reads TGCGCCAGCAGCCCCGGGGTAGCGGGGGGCCCCTACAATGAGCAGTTCTTC. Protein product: CASSPGVAGGPYNEQFF.

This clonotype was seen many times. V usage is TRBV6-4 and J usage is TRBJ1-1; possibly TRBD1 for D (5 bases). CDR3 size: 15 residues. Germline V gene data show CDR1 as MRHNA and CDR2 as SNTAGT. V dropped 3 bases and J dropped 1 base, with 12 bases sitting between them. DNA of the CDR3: TGTGCCAGCAGTGAAAGACCGGGGGAGAACACTGAAGCTTTCTTT. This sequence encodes CASSERPGENTEAFF.